Listed here are 31 T cell receptor beta chains from one sample, sequenced in a study of shared clonotypes between healthy human individuals. Profiled with immunoSEQ multiplex PCR; TCRdb holds only in-frame clones, not every one. This table has about 1 million clones, around 75% appearing once. Source material: memory CD4+ T cells sorted from blood. The subset: CD45RA-negative fraction. The receptors shown here come from a young man in good health.

This chain's CDR3 is CASSSAGTGKEYEQYF. CDR3 coding DNA: TGTGCCAGCAGTTCAGCCGGGACAGGGAAAGAGTACGAGCAGTACTTC. The rearrangement joins TRBV28 to TRBJ2-7; 9 nucleotides line up with TRBD1. In germline, CDR1 is MDHEN, CDR2 SYDVKM. The J segment lost 4 bases and the V segment lost 4 bases, leaving 11 bases of the junction unmatched. This CDR3 comprises 16 residues.

The chain combines TRBV6-4 with TRBJ1-1; 7 bases align to TRBD1. The CDR3 is 14 residues long. CDR1 and CDR2 from the germline V gene are MRHNA and SNTAGT. Losses at the gene ends were 2 bases for V and 1 base for J; bases not matched to a gene: 1. CDR3 nucleotide sequence: TGTGCCAGCAGTGACACAGGGGCGAACACTGAAGCTTTCTTT. Protein sequence: CASSDTGANTEAFF.

As for this clone: A junction boundary mismatches the germline segment, possibly from a read error. The chain's CDR3 is CASSFGLGGNFNEQFF. The CDR3 nucleotides are TGTGCTAGCAGCTTCGGACTGGGGGGAAATTTTAATGAGCAGTTCTTC. The rearrangement joins TRBV7-7 to TRBJ2-1; perhaps TRBD2 as D (6 bases). This CDR3 has 16 amino acids. CDR1 and CDR2 from the germline V gene are SSHAT and FNYEAQ (reference sequence).

The rearrangement joins TRBV7-8 to TRBJ2-4; 12 nucleotides align to TRBD2. Germline-derived CDR1 and CDR2 are SGHVS and FQNEAQ. V was clipped by 1 base and J by 0 bases; unmatched bases: 7. This CDR3 is built from 19 residues. CDR3 nucleotide sequence: TGTGCCAGCAGCTTAGTTTCTAGCGGGGGGGGTTTAGCCAAAAACATTCAGTACTTC. Translation gives CASSLVSSGGGLAKNIQYF.

The chain couples TRBV9 to TRBJ2-5, with TRBD2 matching over 7 bases. CDR3 size: 15 residues. Germline trimming cut 0 bases from V and 3 bases from J; bases unmatched to any gene: 5. From germline, CDR1 is SGDLS and CDR2 YYNGEE. The CDR3 sequence: CASSVEGREKETQYF. Written as DNA, the CDR3 is TGTGCCAGCAGCGTAGAAGGGAGGGAGAAAGAGACCCAGTACTTC.

This clone was observed a single time. V gene TRBV7-2 combines with J gene TRBJ1-5, with D tentatively TRBD1 (5 bases). From germline, CDR1 is SGHTA and CDR2 FQGNSA. The CDR3 has 15 residues. Between the trimmed V and J ends, which lost 6 bases and 7 bases, there was a span of 19 bases. The CDR3 loop is CASRRGLGAGQPQHF. CDR3 DNA sequence: TGTGCCAGCAGACGGGGACTGGGAGCGGGGCAGCCCCAGCATTTT.

The chain uses TRBV18 and TRBJ1-2, with D perhaps matching TRBD1 (5 bases). The germline V gene has CDR1 KGHSH and CDR2 LQKENI. The V and J ends lost 5 bases and 8 bases respectively, with 18 bases between them. This CDR3 contains 14 residues. CDR3 DNA: TGTGCCAGCTCATCTTTCGGCCAGGGAGGGGGCTACACCTTC. Its protein product is CASSSFGQGGGYTF.

The rearrangement joins TRBV7-8 to TRBJ1-5, with TRBD1 as a possible D gene (5 bases). V was cut by 5 bases and J by 4 bases, with 15 bases left in between. There are 15 residues in the CDR3. Germline CDR1 reads SGHVS; CDR2 reads FQNEAQ. In nucleotides, the CDR3 is TGTGCCAGCAGCCTGGTGGGGCGGGCGAATCAGCCCCAGCATTTT. Amino acid sequence: CASSLVGRANQPQHF.

This clone was seen a single time. This chain joins TRBV28 and TRBJ1-1; weak D call: TRBD1 (5 bases). Germline CDR1 MDHEN, CDR2 SYDVKM. The CDR3 contains 17 residues. Trimming shortened V by 8 bases and J by 3 bases, and 25 bases separated the two germline ends. This CDR3 is CASRNSLGRGRDTEAFF. The CDR3 DNA sequence: TGTGCCAGCCGTAATAGTCTGGGGCGGGGTAGGGACACTGAAGCTTTCTTT.

This chain connects TRBV5-8 to TRBJ2-7; D gene unclear. CDR1 is SGHTS, CDR2 YDEGEE, per germline. Trimming stripped 4 bases from V and 3 bases from J, with 8 bases between. The CDR3 loop spans 12 amino acids. The CDR3 nucleotides read TGTGCCAGCAGCGGGCGACACTACGAGCAGTACTTC. It codes for CASSGRHYEQYF.

The chain has TRBV6-5 and TRBJ2-7; 7 bases match TRBD1. V was pared by 8 bases and J by 2 bases, with 9 bases of the junction left unmatched. Per the germline V gene, CDR1 is MNHEY and CDR2 is SVGAGI. The CDR3 totals 14 residues. The CDR3 loop reads CASGTRTGPYEQYF. As DNA, the CDR3 is TGTGCCAGCGGCACCCGGACAGGTCCCTACGAGCAGTACTTC.

The rearrangement links TRBV5-4 to TRBJ1-6; D unresolved. The CDR3 totals 14 residues. Germline V gene data show CDR1 as SGHNT and CDR2 as YYREEE (reference sequence). V shed 0 bases and J shed 10 bases, with 11 bases lying between them. The CDR3 spells CASSLAGFRSPLHF. The CDR3 region has the DNA TGTGCCAGCAGCTTGGCAGGTTTTCGGTCACCCCTCCACTTT.

The V gene is TRBV30, the J gene TRBJ2-1; 8 bases line up with TRBD2. The J segment lost 0 bases and the V segment lost 5 bases, leaving 12 bases of the junction unmatched. The CDR3 contains 17 residues. Per germline, CDR1 GTSNPN and CDR2 SVGIG (reference sequence). CDR3 loop: CAWGPAGGASSYNEQFF. The CDR3 DNA follows: TGTGCCTGGGGACCGGCCGGGGGGGCGAGCTCCTACAATGAGCAGTTCTTC.

CDR3: CSVEDSTSGYSTEQFF. In DNA, the CDR3 is TGCAGCGTTGAAGATTCCACTAGCGGGTACTCCACTGAGCAGTTCTTC. The genes are TRBV29-1 and TRBJ2-1; 9 bases line up with TRBD2. The J segment lost 9 bases and the V segment lost 0 bases, leaving 12 bases of the junction unmatched. Germline CDR1 and CDR2: SQVTM and ANQGSEA. The CDR3 has 16 amino acids.

This clone came up many times. The chain carries TRBV7-9 and TRBJ1-1, with 9 bases fitting TRBD1. Germline V gene data show CDR1 as SEHNR and CDR2 as FQNEAQ (reference sequence). This CDR3 region has 16 residues. Trimming took 5 bases from V and 0 from J; bases not matched to a gene: 7. The CDR3 DNA sequence: TGTGCCAGCAGCCCCGGGACAGGGACCGTGAACACTGAAGCTTTCTTT. Translated: CASSPGTGTVNTEAFF.

The V gene is TRBV7-9, the J gene TRBJ1-2; no firm D call. The CDR3 has 14 amino acids. Trimming left V 5 bases short and J 4 bases short, with 14 bases between. Germline V CDR1 and CDR2: SEHNR, FQNEAQ (reference sequence). The CDR3 is CASSPRASSYGYTF. The CDR3 region has the DNA TGTGCCAGCAGCCCTCGTGCCTCCAGCTATGGCTACACCTTC.

The rearrangement joins TRBV4-3 to TRBJ2-3; possibly TRBD2 for D (6 bases). This CDR3 is built from 14 residues. Germline V gives CDR1 LGHNA, CDR2 YSLEER. V was pared by 3 bases and J by 1 base, with 8 bases between. The CDR3 loop is CASSQRLGTDTQYF. The CDR3, as DNA: TGCGCCAGCAGCCAGAGACTAGGCACAGATACGCAGTATTTT.

For the CDR3, the DNA is TGTGCCAGCAGTTTAGAGGTTGGAAACACCATATATTTT. Residues: CASSLEVGNTIYF. The chain has TRBV28 and TRBJ1-3, with D uncertain. The germline CDR1 and CDR2 sequences are MDHEN and SYDVKM. The CDR3 has 13 residues. Deletions cut 2 bases from V and 3 bases from J, with 5 bases between.

This chain links TRBV25-1 with TRBJ2-7; D gene unclear. This CDR3 has 12 amino acids. Trimming stripped 4 bases from V and 3 bases from J, with 7 bases between. Per germline, CDR1 MGHDK and CDR2 SYGVNS. The CDR3 DNA reads TGTGCCAGCAGTGGAAGACACTACGAGCAGTACTTC. Its protein product is CASSGRHYEQYF.

Here the CDR3 DNA reads TGTGCCAGCAGCTGGATGGGACGGAACTCTGGGGCCAACGTCCTGACTTTC. Translating gives CASSWMGRNSGANVLTF. The chain joins TRBV7-9 to TRBJ2-6; D tentatively fits TRBD1 or TRBD2 (5 bases each). There are 17 residues in the CDR3. The germline V gene has CDR1 SEHNR and CDR2 FQNEAQ (reference sequence). The V end lost 4 bases, the J end lost 0 bases, and 13 bases lay between the germline ends.

The CDR3 DNA sequence: TGTGCCGTAAAGGGGGCCTACGAGCAGTACTTC. It specifies CAVKGAYEQYF. This chain links TRBV30 with TRBJ2-7; possible D gene TRBD1, 6 bases. CDR3 length: 11 amino acids. Trimming removed 8 bases from V and 2 bases from J, with 10 bases in between. The V gene's germline CDR1 is GTSNPN and CDR2 SVGIG (reference sequence).

This chain uses TRBV7-2 with TRBJ2-1; D ambiguous. The CDR3 runs to 18 residues. Germline values: CDR1 SGHTA, CDR2 FQGNSA. V lost 3 bases to trimming and J lost 0 bases, with 18 bases between them. CDR3 residues: CASSFFVGVSSSYNEQFF. CDR3 coding DNA: TGTGCCAGCAGCTTCTTTGTAGGTGTGTCGAGCTCCTACAATGAGCAGTTCTTC.

Only a few counts were recorded for this clone. V is TRBV5-1 and J is TRBJ2-1; 7 bases map to TRBD2. Per the germline V gene, CDR1 is SGHRS and CDR2 is YFSETQ. The J segment lost 12 bases and the V segment lost 4 bases, leaving 16 bases of the junction unmatched. This CDR3 comprises 15 residues. The CDR3 DNA reads as TGCGCCAGCAGCGGGAGCGGGGACGTTACAATGAGGCAGTTCTTC. It translates to CASSGSGDVTMRQFF.

The V gene is TRBV19, the J gene TRBJ1-1; perhaps TRBD1 as D (5 bases). The CDR3 is 13 amino acids. V was cut by 2 bases and J by 5 bases, with 9 bases left in between. Germline CDR1 reads LNHDA; CDR2 reads SQIVND (reference sequence). CDR3 sequence reads: CASSIMAGTEAFF. The CDR3, as DNA: TGTGCCAGTAGTATAATGGCAGGGACTGAAGCTTTCTTT.

The chain carries TRBV18 and TRBJ1-2; unclear D gene. Germline CDR1 reads KGHSH; CDR2 reads LQKENI. The CDR3 sequence is 12 residues long. V was trimmed by 6 bases and J by 4 bases, leaving 9 bases between them. The CDR3 region has the DNA TGTGCCAGCTCGTCCGCCGGCTATGGCTACACCTTC. Protein: CASSSAGYGYTF.

This CDR3 reads CASSESGRGTDTQYF. CDR3 coding DNA: TGCGCCAGCAGTGAGTCAGGCCGTGGCACAGATACGCAGTATTTT. The chain links TRBV10-2 to TRBJ2-3; D is uncertain. The length of the CDR3 is 15 residues. With 0 bases removed from V and 1 base from J, the gap between germline ends came to 8 bases. Germline V gives CDR1 WSHSY, CDR2 SAAADI.

The gene calls are TRBV7-9 and TRBJ2-5; D unresolved. Germline V CDR1 and CDR2: SEHNR, FQNEAQ (reference sequence). There are 14 residues in the CDR3. V lost 6 bases and J lost 5, with 16 bases in between. The CDR3 DNA reads as TGTGCCAGCAGGCCTTTGACAACTACCGAGACCCAGTACTTC. Translated: CASRPLTTTETQYF.

CDR3 residues: CASSLGQGGRDTEAFF. CDR3 in DNA: TGTGCCAGCAGCTTGGGACAGGGGGGGAGGGACACTGAAGCTTTCTTT. V and J are TRBV5-6 and TRBJ1-1; 9 bases agree with TRBD1. Germline V lookup: CDR1 SGHDT, CDR2 YYEEEE. V lost 0 bases, J lost 3 bases, and 6 bases stayed unmatched. This CDR3 has 16 residues.

This clone was observed once. V and J are TRBV18 and TRBJ2-1, with 7 positions matching TRBD1. J was trimmed by 5 bases and V by 3 bases; bases with no gene match: 4. This CDR3 has 14 amino acids. CDR1 is KGHSH, CDR2 LQKENI, per germline. CDR3 residues: CASSPGQVNNEQFF. CDR3 DNA: TGTGCCAGCTCACCCGGACAGGTGAACAATGAGCAGTTCTTC.

The chain links TRBV28 to TRBJ1-4; 7 nucleotides agree with TRBD1. The V gene's germline CDR1 is MDHEN and CDR2 SYDVKM. After removal of 6 bases from V and 6 bases from J, the junction contained 7 bases not matched to a gene. There are 14 residues in the CDR3. The CDR3 region is CASSHTGADEKLFF. CDR3 bases: TGTGCCAGCAGCCATACAGGGGCGGATGAAAAACTGTTTTTT.

Concerning this clone: The sample carries other DNA sequences with the same CDR3. V is TRBV9 and J is TRBJ2-5; tentative D call: TRBD2 (5 bases). V was trimmed by 2 bases and J by 2 bases, leaving 7 bases between them. The CDR3 runs 13 residues. CDR1 SGDLS and CDR2 YYNGEE come from the germline V gene. The DNA of the CDR3 is TGTGCCAGCAGCGTGGGCGGGCAAGAGACCCAGTACTTC. Translated: CASSVGGQETQYF.